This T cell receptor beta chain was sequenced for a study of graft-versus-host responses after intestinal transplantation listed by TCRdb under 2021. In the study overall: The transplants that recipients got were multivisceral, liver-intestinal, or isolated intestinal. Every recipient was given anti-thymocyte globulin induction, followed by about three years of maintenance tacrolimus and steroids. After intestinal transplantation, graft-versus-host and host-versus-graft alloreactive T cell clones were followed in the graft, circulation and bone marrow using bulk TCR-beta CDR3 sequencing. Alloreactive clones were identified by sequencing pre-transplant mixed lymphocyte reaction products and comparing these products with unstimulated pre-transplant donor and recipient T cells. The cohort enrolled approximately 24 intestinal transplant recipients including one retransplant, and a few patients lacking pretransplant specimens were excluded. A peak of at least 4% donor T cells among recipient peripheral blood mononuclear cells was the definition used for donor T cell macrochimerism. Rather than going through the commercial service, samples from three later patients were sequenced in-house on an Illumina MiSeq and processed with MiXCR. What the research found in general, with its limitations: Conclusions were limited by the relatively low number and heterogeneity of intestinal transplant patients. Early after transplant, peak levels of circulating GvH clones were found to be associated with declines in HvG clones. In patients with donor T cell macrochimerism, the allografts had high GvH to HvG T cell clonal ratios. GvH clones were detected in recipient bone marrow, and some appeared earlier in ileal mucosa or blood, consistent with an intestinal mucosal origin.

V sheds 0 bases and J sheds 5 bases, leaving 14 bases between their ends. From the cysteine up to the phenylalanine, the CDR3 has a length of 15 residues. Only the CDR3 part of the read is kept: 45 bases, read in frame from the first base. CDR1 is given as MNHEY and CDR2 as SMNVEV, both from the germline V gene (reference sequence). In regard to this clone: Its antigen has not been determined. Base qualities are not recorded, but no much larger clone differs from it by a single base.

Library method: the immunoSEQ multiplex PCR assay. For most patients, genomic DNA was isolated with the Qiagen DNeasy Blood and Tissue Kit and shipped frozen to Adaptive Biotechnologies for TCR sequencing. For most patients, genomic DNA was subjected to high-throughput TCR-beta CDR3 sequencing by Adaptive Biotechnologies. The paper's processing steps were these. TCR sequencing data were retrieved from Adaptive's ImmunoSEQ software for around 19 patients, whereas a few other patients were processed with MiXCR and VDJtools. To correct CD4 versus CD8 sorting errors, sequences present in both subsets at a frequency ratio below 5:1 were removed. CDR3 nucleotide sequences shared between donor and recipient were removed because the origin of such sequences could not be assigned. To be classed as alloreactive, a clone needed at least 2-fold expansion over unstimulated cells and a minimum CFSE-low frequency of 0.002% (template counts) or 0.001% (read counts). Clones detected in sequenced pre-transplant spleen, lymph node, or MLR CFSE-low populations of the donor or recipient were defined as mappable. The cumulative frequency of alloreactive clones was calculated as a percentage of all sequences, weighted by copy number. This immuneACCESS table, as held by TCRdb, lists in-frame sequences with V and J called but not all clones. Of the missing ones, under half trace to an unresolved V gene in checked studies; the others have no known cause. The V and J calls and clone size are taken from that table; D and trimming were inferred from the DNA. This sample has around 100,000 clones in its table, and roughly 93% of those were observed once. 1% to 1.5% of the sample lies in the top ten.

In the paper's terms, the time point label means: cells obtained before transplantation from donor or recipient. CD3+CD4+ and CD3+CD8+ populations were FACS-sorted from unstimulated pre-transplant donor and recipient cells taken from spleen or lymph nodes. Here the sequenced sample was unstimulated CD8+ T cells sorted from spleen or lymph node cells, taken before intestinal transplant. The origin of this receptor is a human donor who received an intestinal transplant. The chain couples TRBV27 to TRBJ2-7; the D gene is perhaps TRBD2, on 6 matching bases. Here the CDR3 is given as CASSLSEGLPHEQYF. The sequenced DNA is TGTGCCAGCAGTTTATCCGAGGGACTGCCCCACGAGCAGTACTTC.